The 13 T cell receptor beta chains reported below all come from one sample, sequenced in a study of blood T cell repertoires in COVID-19. Produced via immunoSEQ multiplex PCR; TCRdb's table is partial and in-frame only. Seen here are about 120,000 clones, approximately 88% observed once, and the top ten hold around 10%. The sample consisted of peripheral blood. The source is a man aged 50-60 years with acute or convalescent COVID-19.

The chain uses TRBV6-1 and TRBJ1-2; D gene ambiguous. The CDR3 runs to 12 residues. Between the trimmed V and J ends, which lost 2 bases and 5 bases, there was a span of 6 bases. Looked up from germline, CDR1 is MNHNS and CDR2 is SASEGT. The DNA for the CDR3 is TGTGCCAGCAGTGAACAGACTTATGGCTACACCTTC. Protein: CASSEQTYGYTF.

This clone has only a few counts. The V call is TRBV7-2, the J call TRBJ2-3, with D perhaps matching TRBD1 (6 bases). Germline V gene lookup returns CDR1 SGHTA and CDR2 FQGNSA. The CDR3 runs 16 residues. Trimming shortened V by 5 bases and J by 4 bases, and 19 bases separated the two germline ends. The CDR3: CASSPSGRDRSDTQYF. The CDR3 DNA reads TGTGCCAGCAGCCCAAGCGGCCGTGACAGGTCAGATACGCAGTATTTT.

The chain has TRBV11-3 and TRBJ1-1; D is undetermined. Trimming cost V 5 bases and J 3 bases, with 7 bases left between them. The length of the CDR3 is 12 residues. Germline-derived CDR1 and CDR2 are SGHNT and YENEEA. The CDR3 region has the DNA TGTGCCAGCAGCCAGCGGGACACTGAAGCTTTCTTT. This translates into CASSQRDTEAFF.

This chain links TRBV10-2 with TRBJ2-1, with TRBD2 identical over 9 bases. CDR3 length: 18 residues. Germline V CDR1 and CDR2: WSHSY, SAAADI. The trim removed 1 base at V and 0 bases at J, leaving 7 bases unmatched. The CDR3 sequence: CASSELREGRSSYNEQFF. In nucleotides, the CDR3 is TGCGCCAGCAGTGAGTTGCGGGAGGGACGGAGCTCCTACAATGAGCAGTTCTTC.

J is TRBJ1-5 and V is TRBV30; D is unclear. The CDR3 sequence is 14 residues long. Germline V lookup: CDR1 GTSNPN, CDR2 SVGIG (reference sequence). Trimming stripped 3 bases from V and 0 bases from J, with 9 bases between. The CDR3 region is CAWSRSYSNQPQHF. The CDR3 DNA follows: TGTGCCTGGAGCCGTTCCTATAGCAATCAGCCCCAGCATTTT.

The chain has TRBV19 and TRBJ1-1; no reliable D call. Trimming took off 3 bases at V and 5 bases at J, with 10 bases between the two ends. The CDR3 has 13 amino acids. The V gene's germline CDR1 is LNHDA and CDR2 SQIVND (reference sequence). The CDR3 DNA follows: TGTGCCAGTAGTATGAGGGATTTGACTGAAGCTTTCTTT. This encodes CASSMRDLTEAFF.

The chain couples TRBV28 to TRBJ2-7, with 7 bases matching TRBD1. This CDR3 region has 17 residues. V was clipped by 4 bases and J by 0 bases; unmatched bases: 12. Looked up from germline, CDR1 is MDHEN and CDR2 is SYDVKM. CDR3 residues: CASSSPVGQMSSYEQYF. CDR3 coding DNA: TGTGCCAGCAGTTCCCCCGTGGGACAGATGAGCTCCTACGAGCAGTACTTC.

This chain uses TRBV5-1 with TRBJ1-5; D call uncertain. The germline CDR1 and CDR2 sequences are SGHRS and YFSETQ. This CDR3 has 14 residues. Trimming took 4 bases from V and 9 from J, leaving 17 bases between them. CDR3 bases: TGCGCCAGCAGCCCGGACTACGAAAAGGCGCCCCAGCATTTT. Translating it yields CASSPDYEKAPQHF.

The rearrangement uses TRBV29-1 and TRBJ2-1, with 12 bases that match TRBD2. Germline CDR1 and CDR2: SQVTM and ANQGSEA. The CDR3 is made up of 16 amino acids. V shed 5 bases and J 5 bases; nucleotides not matched to a gene: 10. This CDR3 is CSVRTSGTLGHNEQFF. The DNA of the CDR3 is TGCAGCGTTAGGACTAGCGGGACGTTGGGGCACAATGAGCAGTTCTTC.

This clone showed up just a few times. The chain couples TRBV7-2 to TRBJ2-3; D not certain. The germline V and J ends were trimmed by 1 base and 0 bases, with 17 bases remaining between them. The CDR3 has 18 amino acids. CDR1 and CDR2 from the germline V gene are SGHTA and FQGNSA. CDR3 protein: CASSLGPLQSTSTDTQYF. Here the CDR3 DNA reads TGTGCCAGCAGCTTAGGACCCTTACAGAGCACTAGCACAGATACGCAGTATTTT.

This clone was found once. This CDR3 is CVTSYSRGAQPQHF. DNA of the CDR3: TGTGTCACCAGCTACTCCAGGGGCGCTCAGCCCCAGCATTTT. The rearrangement uses TRBV2 and TRBJ1-5; D perhaps matches TRBD1 (6 bases). This CDR3 spans 14 amino acids. Per the germline V gene, CDR1 is SNHLY and CDR2 is FYNNEI.

V and J are TRBV9 and TRBJ2-1, with a weak D call TRBD2 (6 bases). From germline, CDR1 is SGDLS and CDR2 YYNGEE. This CDR3 comprises 15 residues. The V end lost 4 bases, the J end lost 4 bases, and 15 bases lay between the germline ends. CDR3 in amino acids: CASSPWDFSYNEQFF. The CDR3, as DNA: TGTGCCAGCAGCCCATGGGACTTTTCTTACAATGAGCAGTTCTTC.

The V call is TRBV7-9, the J call TRBJ1-1; TRBD1 matches at 7 bases. The trim removed 5 bases at V and 1 base at J, leaving 10 bases unmatched. The CDR3 is 16 residues long. CDR1 and CDR2 from the germline V gene are SEHNR and FQNEAQ (reference sequence). The CDR3 region is CASSRWTGVKNTEAFF. The CDR3 bases are TGTGCCAGCAGCCGCTGGACAGGAGTTAAGAACACTGAAGCTTTCTTT.